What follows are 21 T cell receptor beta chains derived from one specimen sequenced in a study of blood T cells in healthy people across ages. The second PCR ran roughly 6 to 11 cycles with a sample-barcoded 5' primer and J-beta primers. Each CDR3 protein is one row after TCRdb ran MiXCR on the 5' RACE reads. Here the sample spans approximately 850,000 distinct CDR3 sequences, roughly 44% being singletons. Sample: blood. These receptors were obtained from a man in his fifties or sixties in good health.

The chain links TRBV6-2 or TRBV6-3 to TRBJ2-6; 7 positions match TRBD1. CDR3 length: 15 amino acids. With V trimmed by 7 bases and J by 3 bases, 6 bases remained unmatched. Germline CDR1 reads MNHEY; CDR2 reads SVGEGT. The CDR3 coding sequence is TGTGCCAGCAACCTCGACAGGGTTGGGGCCAACGTCCTGACTTTC. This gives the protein CASNLDRVGANVLTF.

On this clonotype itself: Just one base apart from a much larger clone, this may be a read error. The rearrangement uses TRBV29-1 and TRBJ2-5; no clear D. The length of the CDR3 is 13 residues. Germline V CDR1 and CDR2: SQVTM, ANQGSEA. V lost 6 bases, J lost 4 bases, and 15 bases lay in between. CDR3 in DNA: TGCAGCGTCGGAAGTATCCTCCCAGAGACCCAGTACTTC. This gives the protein CSVGSILPETQYF.

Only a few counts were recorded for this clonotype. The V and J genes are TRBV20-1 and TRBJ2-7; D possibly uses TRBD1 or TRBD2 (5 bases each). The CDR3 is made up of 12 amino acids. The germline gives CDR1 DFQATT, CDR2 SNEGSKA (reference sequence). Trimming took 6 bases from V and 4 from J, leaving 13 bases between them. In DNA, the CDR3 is TGCAGTGCGGGGGATCAGTATTACGAGCAGTACTTC. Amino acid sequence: CSAGDQYYEQYF.

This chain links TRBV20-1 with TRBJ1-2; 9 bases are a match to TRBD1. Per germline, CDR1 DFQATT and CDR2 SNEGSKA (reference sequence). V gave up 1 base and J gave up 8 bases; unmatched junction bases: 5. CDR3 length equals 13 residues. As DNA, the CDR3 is TGCAGTGCTAGAGGGGGGACAGGGTCCGGCTACACCTTC. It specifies CSARGGTGSGYTF.

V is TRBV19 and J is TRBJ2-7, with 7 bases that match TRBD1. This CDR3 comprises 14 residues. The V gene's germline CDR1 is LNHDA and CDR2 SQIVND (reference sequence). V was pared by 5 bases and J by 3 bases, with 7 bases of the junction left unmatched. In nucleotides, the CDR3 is TGTGCCAGTAGTCCAGCTCCAGGGGGCTACGAGCAGTACTTC. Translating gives CASSPAPGGYEQYF. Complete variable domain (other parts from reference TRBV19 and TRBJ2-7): DGGITQSPKYLFRKEGQNVTLSCEQNLNHDAMYWYRQDPGQGLRLIYYSQIVNDFQKGDIAEGYSVSREKKESFPLTVTSAQKNPTAFYLCASSPAPGGYEQYFGPGTRLTVT.

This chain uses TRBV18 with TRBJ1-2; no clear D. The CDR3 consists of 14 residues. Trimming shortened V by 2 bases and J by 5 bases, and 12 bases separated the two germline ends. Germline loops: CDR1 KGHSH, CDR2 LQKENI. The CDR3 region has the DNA TGTGCCAGCTCACCAGAGGACGGCGTATATGGCTACACCTTC. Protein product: CASSPEDGVYGYTF.

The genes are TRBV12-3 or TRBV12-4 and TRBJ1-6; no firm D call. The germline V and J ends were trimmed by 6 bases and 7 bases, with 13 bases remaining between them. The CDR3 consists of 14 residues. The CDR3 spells CASREDGPNSPLHF. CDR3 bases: TGTGCCAGCAGAGAGGACGGACCCAATTCACCCCTCCACTTT.

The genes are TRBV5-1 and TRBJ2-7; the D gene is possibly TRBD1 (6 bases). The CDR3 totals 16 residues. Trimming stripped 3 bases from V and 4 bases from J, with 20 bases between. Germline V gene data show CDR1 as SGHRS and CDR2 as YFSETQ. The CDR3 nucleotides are TGCGCCAGCAGCTCCTTCTTGACAGGAGGTAATTACGAGCAGTACTTC. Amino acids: CASSSFLTGGNYEQYF. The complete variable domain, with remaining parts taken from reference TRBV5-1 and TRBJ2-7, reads KAGVTQTPRYLIKTRGQQVTLSCSPISGHRSVSWYQQTPGQGLQFLFEYFSETQRNKGNFPGRFSGRQFSNSRSEMNVSTLELGDSALYLCASSSFLTGGNYEQYFGPGTRLTVT.

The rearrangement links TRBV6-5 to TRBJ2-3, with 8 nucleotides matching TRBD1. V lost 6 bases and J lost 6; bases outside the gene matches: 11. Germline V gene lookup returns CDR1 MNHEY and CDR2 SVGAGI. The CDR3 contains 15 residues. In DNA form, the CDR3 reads TGTGCCAGCAGCCTGACAGGGGCGATCGGTGATACGCAGTATTTT. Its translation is CASSLTGAIGDTQYF.

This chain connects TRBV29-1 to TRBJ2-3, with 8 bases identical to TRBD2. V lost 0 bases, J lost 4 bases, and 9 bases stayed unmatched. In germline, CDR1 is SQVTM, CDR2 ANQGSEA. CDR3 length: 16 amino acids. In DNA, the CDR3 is TGCAGCGTTGAAGAAGGACTAGCCAGTCATCCAGATACGCAGTATTTT. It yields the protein CSVEEGLASHPDTQYF.

This chain's CDR3 is CASSRSDRLAKNIQYF. Written as DNA, the CDR3 is TGTGCCAGCAGCCGATCGGACAGACTAGCCAAAAACATTCAGTACTTC. J is TRBJ2-4 and V is TRBV3-1; D may be TRBD1 (6 bases). V was trimmed by 4 bases and J by 0 bases, leaving 13 bases between them. Germline V gene sequence: CDR1 LGHDT, CDR2 YNNKEL (reference sequence). The CDR3 loop spans 16 amino acids.

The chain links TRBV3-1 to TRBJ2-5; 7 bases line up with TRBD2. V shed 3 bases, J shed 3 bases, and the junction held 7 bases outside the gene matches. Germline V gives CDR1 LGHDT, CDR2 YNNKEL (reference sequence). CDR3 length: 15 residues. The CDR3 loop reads CASSQAGGGKETQYF. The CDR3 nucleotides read TGTGCCAGCAGCCAGGCGGGCGGGGGTAAAGAGACCCAGTACTTC.

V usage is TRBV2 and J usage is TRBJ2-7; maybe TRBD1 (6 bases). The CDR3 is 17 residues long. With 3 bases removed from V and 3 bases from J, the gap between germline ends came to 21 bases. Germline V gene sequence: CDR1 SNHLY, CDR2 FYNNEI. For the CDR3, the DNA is TGTGCCAGCAGTGATGGCAGACAGGCCGCTAGGTACTACGAGCAGTACTTC. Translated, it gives CASSDGRQAARYYEQYF.

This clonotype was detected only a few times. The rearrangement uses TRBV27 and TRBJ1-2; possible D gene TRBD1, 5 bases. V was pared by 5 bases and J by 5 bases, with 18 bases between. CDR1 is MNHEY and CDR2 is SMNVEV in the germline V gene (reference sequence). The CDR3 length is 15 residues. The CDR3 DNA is TGTGCCAGCAGTGGGGGATCGCATCTTATATATGGCTACACCTTC. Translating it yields CASSGGSHLIYGYTF.

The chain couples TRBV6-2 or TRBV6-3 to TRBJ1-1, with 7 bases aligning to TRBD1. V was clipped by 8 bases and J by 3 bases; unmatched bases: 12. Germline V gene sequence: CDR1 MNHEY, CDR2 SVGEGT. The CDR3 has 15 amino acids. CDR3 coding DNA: TGTGCCAGCTTACCGGGACAGAAACGAGACACTGAAGCTTTCTTT. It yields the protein CASLPGQKRDTEAFF.

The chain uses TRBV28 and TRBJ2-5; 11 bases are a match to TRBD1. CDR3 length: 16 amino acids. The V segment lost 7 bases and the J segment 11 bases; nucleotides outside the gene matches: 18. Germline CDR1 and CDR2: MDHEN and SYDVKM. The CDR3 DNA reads TGTGCCAGCACTATACACGGGACAGGGGGGTACAATGAGCAGTACTTC. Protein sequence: CASTIHGTGGYNEQYF.

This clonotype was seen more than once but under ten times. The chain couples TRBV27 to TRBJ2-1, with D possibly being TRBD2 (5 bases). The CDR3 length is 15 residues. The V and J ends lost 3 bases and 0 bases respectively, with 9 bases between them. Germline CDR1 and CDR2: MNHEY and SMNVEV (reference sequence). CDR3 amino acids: CASSLVSGSYNEQFF. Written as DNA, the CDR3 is TGTGCCAGCAGTTTGGTGAGCGGCTCCTACAATGAGCAGTTCTTC.

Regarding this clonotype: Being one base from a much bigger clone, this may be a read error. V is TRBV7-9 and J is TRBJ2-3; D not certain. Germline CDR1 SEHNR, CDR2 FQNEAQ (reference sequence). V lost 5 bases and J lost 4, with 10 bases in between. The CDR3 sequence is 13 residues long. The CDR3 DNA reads TGTGCCAGCAGCCCCAAGTGGGCAGATACGCAGTATTTT. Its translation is CASSPKWADTQYF.

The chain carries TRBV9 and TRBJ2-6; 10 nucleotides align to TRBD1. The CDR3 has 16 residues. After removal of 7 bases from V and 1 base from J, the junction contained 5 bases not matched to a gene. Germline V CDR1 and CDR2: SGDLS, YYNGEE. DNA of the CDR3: TGTGCCAGCTGGGGGACAGGGGTTTCTGGGGCCAACGTCCTGACTTTC. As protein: CASWGTGVSGANVLTF.

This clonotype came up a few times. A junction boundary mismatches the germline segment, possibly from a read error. The CDR3 nucleotides read TGCGCCAGCAGCCAAGAACACGGTCTCTACAGTGAGCAGTTCTTC. It specifies CASSQEHGLYSEQFF. The chain combines TRBV4-3 with TRBJ2-1; D unresolved. The CDR3 sequence is 15 residues long. The germline V gene has CDR1 LGHNA and CDR2 YSLEER.

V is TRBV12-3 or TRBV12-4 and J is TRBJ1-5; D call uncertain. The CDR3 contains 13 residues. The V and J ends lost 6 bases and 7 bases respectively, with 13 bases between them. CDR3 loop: CASRIEGIQPQHF. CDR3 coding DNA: TGTGCCAGCAGAATAGAAGGGATCCAGCCCCAGCATTTT.